The next 27 T cell receptor beta chains were all read from a single sample in a study of blood T cell repertoires in COVID-19. Clones were read by immunoSEQ multiplex PCR, and TCRdb kept only the in-frame ones, dropping some. The sample yields hundreds of thousands of clones, roughly 85% seen once. Material: PBMCs or T cells enriched from blood (not recorded which). The receptors come from a woman aged 25 to 39 who had been exposed to COVID-19.

This chain joins TRBV7-6 and TRBJ2-6, with D possibly being TRBD2 (5 bases). Trimming cost V 5 bases and J 0 bases, with 14 bases left between them. This CDR3 spans 17 amino acids. Germline assignment: CDR1 SGHVS and CDR2 FNYEAQ. In nucleotides, the CDR3 is TGTGCCAGCAGCCCTCGGGGTGGGTTCTCTGGGGCCAACGTCCTGACTTTC. It is translated as CASSPRGGFSGANVLTF.

V and J are TRBV2 and TRBJ2-5; TRBD2 aligns across 7 bases. With 1 base clipped from V and 3 bases from J, the junction kept 5 bases outside the gene matches. The length of the CDR3 is 15 residues. The germline V gene has CDR1 SNHLY and CDR2 FYNNEI. The CDR3: CASSEEAGVKETQYF. CDR3 nucleotides: TGTGCCAGCAGTGAAGAGGCGGGAGTAAAAGAGACCCAGTACTTC.

The CDR3 DNA follows: TGTGCCAGCAGTCCACAGGGTCACGAGCAGTTCTTC. Amino acids: CASSPQGHEQFF. V gene TRBV6-5 combines with J gene TRBJ2-1; TRBD1 is a possible D gene (6 bases). With 5 bases removed from V and 10 bases from J, the gap between germline ends came to 12 bases. The CDR3 extends over 12 amino acids. The germline gives CDR1 MNHEY, CDR2 SVGAGI.

The genes are TRBV25-1 and TRBJ1-6; D might be TRBD1 (5 bases). The CDR3 runs 15 residues. Per the germline V gene, CDR1 is MGHDK and CDR2 is SYGVNS. Between the trimmed V and J ends, which lost 4 bases and 0 bases, there was a span of 7 bases. The CDR3 loop reads CASSGQSSYNSPLHF. Here the CDR3 DNA reads TGTGCCAGCAGTGGACAGAGCTCCTATAATTCACCCCTCCACTTT.

The chain joins TRBV14 to TRBJ2-5; 12 nucleotides match TRBD2. The germline V gene has CDR1 SGHDN and CDR2 FVKESK. This CDR3 is built from 15 residues. After removal of 4 bases from V and 5 bases from J, the junction contained 5 bases not matched to a gene. CDR3 DNA: TGTGCCAGCAGCCGACTAGCGGGGGCCGGGGAGACCCAGTACTTC. This gives the protein CASSRLAGAGETQYF.

V is TRBV5-6 and J is TRBJ2-3; no firm D call. The CDR3 consists of 11 residues. Germline CDR1 reads SGHDT; CDR2 reads YYEEEE. V was pared by 0 bases and J by 9 bases, with 5 bases between. In DNA form, the CDR3 reads TGTGCCAGCAGCTTGGCTAACACGCAGTATTTT. As protein: CASSLANTQYF.

The rearrangement links TRBV7-8 to TRBJ1-1; D unresolved. Trimming took off 5 bases at V and 0 bases at J, with 10 bases between the two ends. Per germline, CDR1 SGHVS and CDR2 FQNEAQ. The CDR3 totals 14 residues. Here the CDR3 reads CASSRADLNTEAFF. The CDR3 nucleotides read TGTGCCAGCAGCCGGGCGGATTTGAACACTGAAGCTTTCTTT.

In DNA form, the CDR3 reads TGTGCCATCAGTGGGCCCCGGCCAGAGGAGGACAACACCGGGGAGCTGTTTTTT. It codes for CAISGPRPEEDNTGELFF. The V call is TRBV10-3, the J call TRBJ2-2; perhaps TRBD2 as D (5 bases). The V and J ends lost 4 bases and 2 bases respectively, with 20 bases between them. This CDR3 is 18 amino acids long. CDR1 is ENHRY, CDR2 SYGVKD, per germline.

This chain uses TRBV4-2 with TRBJ1-3; D perhaps matches TRBD1 (5 bases). Germline V gene lookup returns CDR1 LGHNA and CDR2 YNFKEQ. Trimming removed 6 bases at V and 0 bases at J, with 12 bases between. This CDR3 comprises 15 residues. The CDR3 is CASRPDRVSGNTIYF. The CDR3 DNA reads TGTGCCAGCAGGCCTGACAGAGTCTCTGGAAACACCATATATTTT.

The chain recombines TRBV6-1 with TRBJ1-2; 9 positions agree with TRBD1. CDR3 length equals 14 residues. Germline V gives CDR1 MNHNS, CDR2 SASEGT. Trimming took 3 bases from V and 4 from J; bases not matched to a gene: 3. CDR3 nucleotides: TGTGCCAGCAGTGACACAGGGGGCGGCTATGGCTACACCTTC. Protein: CASSDTGGGYGYTF.

The gene calls are TRBV5-4 and TRBJ1-1, with a weak D call TRBD1 (5 bases). Germline V gene data show CDR1 as SGHNT and CDR2 as YYREEE (reference sequence). V lost 3 bases to trimming and J lost 1 base, with 10 bases between them. CDR3 length: 14 residues. DNA of the CDR3: TGTGCCAGCAGCTCCCTGGACAAGAACACTGAAGCTTTCTTT. Translated: CASSSLDKNTEAFF.

V usage is TRBV6-5 and J usage is TRBJ2-7; 7 nucleotides agree with TRBD1. Germline trimming cut 6 bases from V and 5 bases from J; bases unmatched to any gene: 13. Per germline, CDR1 MNHEY and CDR2 SVGAGI. The length of the CDR3 is 15 residues. In DNA, the CDR3 is TGTGCCAGCAGAAAGCTGACAGGGCGATGGGACGAGCAGTACTTC. It translates to CASRKLTGRWDEQYF.

This chain links TRBV14 with TRBJ2-3, with D perhaps TRBD2 (5 bases). V lost 2 bases to trimming and J lost 1 base, with 13 bases between them. CDR3 length equals 16 residues. CDR1 is SGHDN, CDR2 FVKESK, per germline. The CDR3 DNA reads as TGTGCCAGCAGCCAACAGAGGGCCGGTGGCACAGATACGCAGTATTTT. Translation: CASSQQRAGGTDTQYF.

This sequence joins TRBV4-1 and TRBJ1-3; D unresolved. V dropped 0 bases and J dropped 6 bases, with 12 bases sitting between them. Germline CDR1 MGHRA, CDR2 YSYEKL. This CDR3 has 15 amino acids. CDR3 amino acids: CASSQDIAQTNTIYF. CDR3 DNA sequence: TGCGCCAGCAGCCAAGATATAGCTCAAACAAACACCATATATTTT.

This sequence joins TRBV6-5 and TRBJ1-5, with 7 bases that match TRBD1. Looked up from germline, CDR1 is MNHEY and CDR2 is SVGAGI. Unmatched junction bases numbered 6, after V lost 6 bases and J lost 4 bases. This CDR3 region has 14 residues. The CDR3 sequence is CASRGTGVNQPQHF. The CDR3 region has the DNA TGTGCCAGCAGGGGAACAGGGGTTAATCAGCCCCAGCATTTT.

CDR3 nucleotide sequence: TGCGCCAGCAGCTCGACAGGGGAGATGACAGATACGCAGTATTTT. It is translated as CASSSTGEMTDTQYF. V usage is TRBV5-1 and J usage is TRBJ2-3, with 8 bases lining up with TRBD1. With V trimmed by 3 bases and J by 3 bases, 6 bases remained unmatched. CDR3 size: 15 residues. Germline V lookup: CDR1 SGHRS, CDR2 YFSETQ.

J is TRBJ2-7 and V is TRBV30; the match to TRBD1 covers 7 bases. This CDR3 comprises 16 residues. Per germline, CDR1 GTSNPN and CDR2 SVGIG (reference sequence). Germline trimming cut 0 bases from V and 0 bases from J; bases unmatched to any gene: 8. The CDR3 loop reads CAWSVPPWTGSYEQYF. The CDR3 nucleotides are TGTGCCTGGAGTGTCCCTCCTTGGACAGGCTCCTACGAGCAGTACTTC. Together with reference TRBV30 and TRBJ2-7, the CDR3 gives the full variable domain: SQTIHQWPATLVQPVGSPLSLECTVEGTSNPNLYWYRQAAGRGLQLLFYSVGIGQISSEVPQNLSASRPQDRQFILSSKKLLLSDSGFYLCAWSVPPWTGSYEQYFGPGTRLTVT.

V usage is TRBV28 and J usage is TRBJ1-4; D unclear. This CDR3 is 14 amino acids long. CDR1 MDHEN and CDR2 SYDVKM come from the germline V gene. V lost 6 bases and J 5 bases, leaving 13 bases between the germline ends. The CDR3 coding sequence is TGTGCCAGCAGCACCGGGAACGTAAATGAAAAACTGTTTTTT. It encodes CASSTGNVNEKLFF.

CDR3 in amino acids: CASSLQTGGGTEAFF. In nucleotides, the CDR3 is TGTGCCAGCAGCCTACAGACAGGGGGCGGCACTGAAGCTTTCTTT. The chain is built from TRBV28 and TRBJ1-1; TRBD1 matches 10 bases. The CDR3 length is 15 residues. CDR1 is MDHEN and CDR2 is SYDVKM in the germline V gene. V gave up 6 bases and J gave up 4 bases; unmatched junction bases: 8.

V is TRBV11-3 and J is TRBJ2-3, with D hard to call. This CDR3 has 15 residues. The V gene's germline CDR1 is SGHNT and CDR2 YENEEA. The V end lost 2 bases, the J end lost 2 bases, and 11 bases lay between the germline ends. CDR3: CASSLSVTSTDTQYF. Here the CDR3 DNA reads TGTGCCAGCAGCTTATCGGTAACCTCCACAGATACGCAGTATTTT.

CDR3 in amino acids: CASSLARADNEQFF. DNA of the CDR3: TGTGCCAGCAGCTTAGCGCGGGCGGACAATGAGCAGTTCTTC. The gene calls are TRBV7-6 and TRBJ2-1; D might be TRBD2 (5 bases). There are 14 residues in the CDR3. Germline V lookup: CDR1 SGHVS, CDR2 FNYEAQ. With 0 bases removed from V and 5 bases from J, the gap between germline ends came to 8 bases.

The chain uses TRBV19 and TRBJ2-4, with D unresolved. V lost 3 bases and J lost 1, with 10 bases in between. The CDR3 has 15 residues. Germline V gene sequence: CDR1 LNHDA, CDR2 SQIVND (reference sequence). The CDR3 protein is CASSMAGWAKNIQYF. For the CDR3, the DNA is TGTGCCAGTAGTATGGCAGGCTGGGCCAAAAACATTCAGTACTTC.

The chain recombines TRBV19 with TRBJ2-3; 9 bases agree with TRBD2. This CDR3 has 14 amino acids. Unmatched junction bases numbered 3, after V lost 7 bases and J lost 1 base. The germline gives CDR1 LNHDA, CDR2 SQIVND (reference sequence). The CDR3, as DNA: TGTGCCAGTAAAATAGCGGGGGGCACAGATACGCAGTATTTT. Amino acid sequence: CASKIAGGTDTQYF.

Notes on this clone: Sequence at one end of the junction differs from germline and may be a read error. The chain carries TRBV2 and TRBJ1-5; D is unclear. This CDR3 is built from 13 residues. Germline V lookup: CDR1 SNHLY, CDR2 FYNNEI. The chain's CDR3 is CASSEASDQPQHF. CDR3 bases: TGTGCCAGCAGTGAAGCTAGCGATCAGCCCCAGCATTTT.

V gene TRBV4-1 combines with J gene TRBJ2-1; 7 bases line up with TRBD1. This CDR3 comprises 15 residues. J was trimmed by 10 bases and V by 2 bases; bases with no gene match: 11. Germline lookup yields CDR1 MGHRA and CDR2 YSYEKL. CDR3 DNA sequence: TGCGCCAGCAGCCAAAGGACAGGTGTGCTAGGGGAGCAGTTCTTC. Protein sequence: CASSQRTGVLGEQFF.

In this sample, this clone turned up a few times. The chain's CDR3 is CASSRLNTIYF. The CDR3 DNA sequence: TGTGCCAGCAGTCGACTGAACACCATATATTTT. The V and J genes are TRBV27 and TRBJ1-3; D remains ambiguous. Trimming removed 5 bases from V and 7 bases from J, with 6 bases in between. The CDR3 has 11 amino acids. Germline assignment: CDR1 MNHEY and CDR2 SMNVEV (reference sequence).

The chain joins TRBV3-1 (or the pseudogene TRBV3-2) to TRBJ2-7; 7 nucleotides line up with TRBD1. The germline CDR1 and CDR2 sequences are LGHDT and YNNKEL (reference sequence). V lost 1 base to trimming and J lost 7 bases; unmatched junction nucleotides: 7. CDR3 size: 14 residues. The CDR3 DNA reads TGTGCCAGCAGCCAAGCGCAGGGGGTAGAGGAGCAGTACTTC. Encoded protein: CASSQAQGVEEQYF.